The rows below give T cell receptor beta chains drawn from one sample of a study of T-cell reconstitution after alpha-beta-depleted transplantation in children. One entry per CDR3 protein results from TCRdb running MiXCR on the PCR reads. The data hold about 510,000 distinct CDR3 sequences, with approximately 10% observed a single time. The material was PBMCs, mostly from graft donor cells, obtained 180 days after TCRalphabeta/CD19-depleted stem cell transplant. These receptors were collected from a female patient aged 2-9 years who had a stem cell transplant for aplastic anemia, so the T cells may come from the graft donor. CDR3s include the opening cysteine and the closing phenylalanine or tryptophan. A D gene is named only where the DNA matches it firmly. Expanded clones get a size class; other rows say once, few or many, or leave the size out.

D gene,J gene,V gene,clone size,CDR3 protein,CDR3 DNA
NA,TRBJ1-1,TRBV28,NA,CASNSNGGEAFF,TGTGCCAGCAATTCTAACGGGGGGGAAGCTTTCTTT
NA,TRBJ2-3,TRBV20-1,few,CSAGKTNTRDTQYF,TGCAGTGCTGGGAAGACCAACACGAGGGATACGCAGTATTTT
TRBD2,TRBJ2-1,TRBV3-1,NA,CASSHPRGGHNEQFF,TGTGCCAGCAGCCATCCTAGGGGAGGGCACAATGAGCAGTTCTTC
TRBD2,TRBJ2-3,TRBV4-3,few,CASSQEQPLAASTDTQYF,TGCGCCAGCAGCCAAGAGCAACCACTAGCGGCTAGCACAGATACGCAGTATTTT
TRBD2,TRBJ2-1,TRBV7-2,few,CASSFYPAGVGYNEQFF,TGTGCCAGCAGCTTTTATCCTGCGGGAGTGGGCTACAATGAGCAGTTCTTC
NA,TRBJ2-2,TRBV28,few,CASSLGLAQYTGELFF,TGTGCCAGCAGTTTAGGCCTGGCCCAATACACCGGGGAGCTGTTTTTT
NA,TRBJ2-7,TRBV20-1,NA,CSARDGGTPYEQYF,TGCAGTGCTAGAGATGGGGGGACACCCTACGAGCAGTACTTC
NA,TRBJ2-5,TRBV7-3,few,CASSLTGVGLGGGRWSKETQYF,TGTGCCAGCAGCTTAACCGGGGTTGGGCTTGGTGGTGGACGGTGGTCAAAAGAGACCCAGTACTTC
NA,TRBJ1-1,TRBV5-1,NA,CASSLETGRMNTEAFF,TGCGCCAGCAGCTTGGAAACAGGGCGTATGAACACTGAAGCTTTCTTT
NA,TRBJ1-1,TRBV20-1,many,CSARDQRVIDTEAFF,TGCAGTGCTAGAGATCAGAGGGTAATAGACACTGAAGCTTTCTTT
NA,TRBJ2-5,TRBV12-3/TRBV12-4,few,CASSLGRQEETQYF,TGTGCCAGCAGTTTAGGTCGCCAAGAGGAGACCCAGTACTTC
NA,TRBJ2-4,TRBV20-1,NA,CSALRVGANIQYF,TGCAGTGCCCTCAGGGTAGGGGCAAACATTCAGTACTTC
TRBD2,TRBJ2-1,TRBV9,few,CASSVLAGGLDEQFF,TGTGCCAGCAGCGTCCTAGCGGGAGGGCTCGATGAGCAGTTCTTC
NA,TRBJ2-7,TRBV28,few,CASAPDRLYEQYF,TGTGCCAGCGCTCCGGACAGACTCTACGAGCAGTACTTC
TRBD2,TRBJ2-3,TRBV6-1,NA,CASTRRRSGRTDTQYF,TGTGCCAGCACCCGACGACGTAGCGGGAGAACAGATACGCAGTATTTT
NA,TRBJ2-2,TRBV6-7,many,CATKGGNTGELFF,TGTGCCACGAAGGGGGGGAACACCGGGGAGCTGTTTTTT
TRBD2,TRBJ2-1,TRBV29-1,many,CSVETSGRYNEQFF,TGCAGCGTAGAGACTAGCGGGAGGTACAATGAGCAGTTCTTC
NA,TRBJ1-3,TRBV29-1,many,CSVQRDLGNTIYF,TGCAGCGTTCAGCGGGATCTTGGAAACACCATATATTTT
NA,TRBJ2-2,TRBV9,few,CASSVGRRANTGELFF,TGTGCCAGCAGCGTAGGTCGGAGGGCCAACACCGGGGAGCTGTTTTTT
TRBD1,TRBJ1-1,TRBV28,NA,CASTARGYQTEAFF,TGTGCCAGCACCGCCAGGGGGTACCAGACTGAAGCTTTCTTT